Presented here are 12 T cell receptor beta chains from one specimen sequenced in a study of Ad26.COV2.S vaccination and SARS-CoV-2 variants. Clones were sequenced by immunoSEQ multiplex PCR, and TCRdb holds only the in-frame ones, with some missing. The repertoire consists of roughly 92,000 clones, with 82% occurring once and the leading ten covering approximately 15%. The material was peripheral blood, obtained after recovery from COVID-19. The source of these receptors is a human donor who had recovered from COVID-19.

This clone appeared a few times. The rearrangement uses TRBV27 and TRBJ2-4; the D gene is possibly TRBD1 (6 bases). V was cut by 0 bases and J by 3 bases, with 21 bases left in between. This CDR3 is 19 amino acids long. Per germline, CDR1 MNHEY and CDR2 SMNVEV (reference sequence). CDR3 loop: CASSLSSQGRGFVKNIQYF. The CDR3 nucleotides read TGTGCCAGCAGTTTATCCTCGCAGGGGAGAGGCTTTGTCAAAAACATTCAGTACTTC.

The chain is built from TRBV18 and TRBJ2-3; 8 positions match TRBD1. Unmatched junction bases numbered 4, after V lost 6 bases and J lost 5 bases. This CDR3 comprises 13 residues. In germline, CDR1 is KGHSH, CDR2 LQKENI. The CDR3 sequence is CASSRQGLDTQYF. The DNA of the CDR3 is TGTGCCAGCTCGCGACAGGGGCTAGATACGCAGTATTTT.

Concerning this clone: Other DNA sequences in this specimen translate into the identical CDR3. The V call is TRBV27, the J call TRBJ2-1; the D is unclear. Germline V gives CDR1 MNHEY, CDR2 SMNVEV (reference sequence). The CDR3 consists of 15 residues. V was shortened by 4 bases and J by 0 bases, with 10 bases between the two germline ends. CDR3 amino acids: CASSSSTSSYNEQFF. Written as DNA, the CDR3 is TGTGCCAGCAGTTCCAGTACCAGCTCCTACAATGAGCAGTTCTTC.

The chain recombines TRBV27 with TRBJ2-1; 8 bases map to TRBD1. This CDR3 has 16 residues. V was clipped by 4 bases and J by 7 bases; unmatched bases: 12. Germline V gene lookup returns CDR1 MNHEY and CDR2 SMNVEV (reference sequence). The chain's CDR3 is CASSSPRTGWTNEQFF. Written as DNA, the CDR3 is TGTGCCAGCAGTTCCCCTCGGACAGGGTGGACAAATGAGCAGTTCTTC.

The chain is built from TRBV29-1 and TRBJ2-2, with D tentatively TRBD1 or TRBD2 (5 bases each). There are 17 residues in the CDR3. Trimming cost V 4 bases and J 1 base, with 19 bases left between them. Germline V gives CDR1 SQVTM, CDR2 ANQGSEA. CDR3 loop: CSVVGLPGRVNTGELFF. The CDR3, as DNA: TGCAGCGTTGTAGGTCTTCCGGGACGGGTGAACACCGGGGAGCTGTTTTTT.

This clone was counted a few times. This chain uses TRBV18 with TRBJ2-7, with TRBD1 matching over 8 bases. CDR3 length: 15 amino acids. CDR1 KGHSH and CDR2 LQKENI come from the germline V gene. V trimming: 7 bases; J trimming: 6 bases; junction bases outside the gene matches: 14. The DNA for the CDR3 is TGTGCCAGCTGGAACGGGACAGGCTTTTTTGGCGAGCAGTACTTC. Translated, it gives CASWNGTGFFGEQYF. Variable domain in full (rest from reference TRBV18 and TRBJ2-7): NAGVMQNPRHLVRRRGQEARLRCSPMKGHSHVYWYRQLPEEGLKFMVYLQKENIIDESGMPKERFSAEFPKEGPSILRIQQVVRGDSAAYFCASWNGTGFFGEQYFGPGTRLTVT.

This clone was detected a few times. This chain connects TRBV2 to TRBJ2-1; no clear D gene. The CDR3 covers 16 residues. Germline V gene lookup returns CDR1 SNHLY and CDR2 FYNNEI. Trimming took 6 bases from V and 6 from J, leaving 21 bases between them. The CDR3 loop reads CASSLRNIAVGNEQFF. DNA for the CDR3: TGTGCCAGCAGCCTTCGAAATATCGCTGTCGGCAATGAGCAGTTCTTC.

This rearrangement joins TRBV6-6 to TRBJ2-6; D ambiguous. V lost 4 bases, J lost 3 bases, and 4 bases lay in between. Per germline, CDR1 MNHNY and CDR2 SVGAGI (reference sequence). The CDR3 runs to 13 residues. The CDR3 region is CASSSGGANVLTF. As DNA, the CDR3 is TGTGCCAGCAGTTCAGGTGGGGCCAACGTCCTGACTTTC.

V is TRBV7-2 and J is TRBJ2-5, with no clear D. The V gene lost 5 bases and the J gene lost 5 bases, with 12 bases spanning the gap. Germline values: CDR1 SGHTA, CDR2 FQGNSA. This CDR3 is built from 13 residues. The CDR3 DNA is TGTGCCAGCAGCCCTCATTTGACGGAGACCCAGTACTTC. This codes for CASSPHLTETQYF.

This clone was picked up one time. J is TRBJ2-5 and V is TRBV5-6; D is unresolved. CDR1 and CDR2 from the germline V gene are SGHDT and YYEEEE. V dropped 0 bases and J dropped 0 bases, with 6 bases sitting between them. The CDR3 has 14 residues. Here the CDR3 reads CASSLGGNQETQYF. The CDR3 DNA sequence: TGTGCCAGCAGCTTGGGAGGTAACCAAGAGACCCAGTACTTC.

The table lists this clone with a count of one. The V and J genes are TRBV10-2 and TRBJ2-1, with 9 bases lining up with TRBD2. The CDR3 contains 15 residues. Germline V lookup: CDR1 WSHSY, CDR2 SAAADI. J lost 0 bases, V lost 7 bases, and 4 bases had no gene match. CDR3: CASILSGSSYNEQFF. DNA of the CDR3: TGCGCCAGCATACTTAGCGGGAGCTCCTACAATGAGCAGTTCTTC.

The rearrangement joins TRBV2 to TRBJ2-5, with 8 bases lining up with TRBD2. The CDR3 runs to 12 residues. The germline CDR1 and CDR2 sequences are SNHLY and FYNNEI. After removal of 11 bases from V and 5 bases from J, the junction contained 7 bases not matched to a gene. Here the CDR3 DNA reads TGTGCCGGAGCGGGAGTAGGGGAGACCCAGTACTTC. Its translation is CAGAGVGETQYF.